This passage covers 8 T cell receptor beta chains from one sample sequenced in a study of T-cell memory formation after mild COVID-19. Using its own MiXCR run on the 5' RACE reads, TCRdb lists one record per CDR3 protein. This table has some 48,000 distinct CDR3 sequences, less than 35% appearing once. Source material: PBMCs or a T cell subset sorted from them (not recorded which). All receptors derive from a man between 18 and 35 years old who had mild COVID-19 (a few samples of this study predate the infection). Cell type and time point are not known.

This clonotype showed up many times. The chain uses TRBV19 and TRBJ2-1; 8 bases align to TRBD2. The CDR3 loop spans 15 amino acids. Germline-derived CDR1 and CDR2 are LNHDA and SQIVND (reference sequence). Trimming at V came to 5 bases and at J to 4 bases, leaving 7 bases not matched to a gene. The CDR3 spells CASSVRERGYNEQFF. DNA of the CDR3: TGTGCCAGTAGTGTCCGGGAGCGGGGGTACAATGAGCAGTTCTTC.

The chain combines TRBV5-1 with TRBJ1-2; D is unclear. The V gene lost 0 bases and the J gene lost 1 base, with 16 bases spanning the gap. The CDR3 has 17 residues. Germline assignment: CDR1 SGHRS and CDR2 YFSETQ. CDR3 nucleotide sequence: TGCGCCAGCAGCTTGGACCTCCGGGTTGGACGTAACTATGGCTACACCTTC. Amino acid sequence: CASSLDLRVGRNYGYTF.

The J gene is TRBJ1-2, the V gene TRBV12-3 or TRBV12-4, with D possibly TRBD1 on 5 matching bases. This CDR3 has 13 amino acids. Trimming took off 4 bases at V and 7 bases at J, with 13 bases between the two ends. CDR3 sequence reads: CASSSTGVRGYTF. CDR3 DNA sequence: TGTGCCAGCAGTTCCACAGGAGTCCGTGGCTACACCTTC.

V is TRBV11-2 and J is TRBJ2-7, with TRBD1 identical over 7 bases. The trim removed 5 bases at V and 3 bases at J, leaving 4 bases unmatched. This CDR3 is 13 amino acids long. In germline, CDR1 is SGHAT, CDR2 FQNNGV. The CDR3 DNA sequence: TGTGCCAGCAGCCAGGGGGACGTCTACGAGCAGTACGTC. Residues: CASSQGDVYEQYV.

The chain is built from TRBV7-8 and TRBJ2-5; no definite D call. The length of the CDR3 is 15 residues. Trimming pared 5 bases from V and 2 bases from J, leaving 15 bases between. Germline CDR1 reads SGHVS; CDR2 reads FQNEAQ. The CDR3: CASSTVMGIQETQYF. The DNA of the CDR3 is TGTGCCAGCAGCACCGTCATGGGGATACAAGAGACCCAGTACTTC. Looking up the rest from reference TRBV7-8 and TRBJ2-5 gives the full variable domain: GAGVSQSPRYKVAKRGQDVALRCDPISGHVSLFWYQQALGQGPEFLTYFQNEAQLDKSGLPSDRFFAERPEGSVSTLKIQRTQQEDSAVYLCASSTVMGIQETQYFGPGTRLLVL.

The V gene is TRBV19, the J gene TRBJ1-2; D remains ambiguous. V dropped 3 bases and J dropped 7 bases, with 6 bases sitting between them. CDR1 and CDR2 from the germline V gene are LNHDA and SQIVND (reference sequence). The CDR3 loop spans 11 amino acids. This chain's CDR3 is CASSIGGGYTF. CDR3 nucleotide sequence: TGTGCCAGTAGTATCGGCGGTGGCTACACCTTC. Looking up the rest from reference TRBV19 and TRBJ1-2 gives the full variable domain: DGGITQSPKYLFRKEGQNVTLSCEQNLNHDAMYWYRQDPGQGLRLIYYSQIVNDFQKGDIAEGYSVSREKKESFPLTVTSAQKNPTAFYLCASSIGGGYTFGSGTRLTVV.

The J gene is TRBJ2-1, the V gene TRBV27; TRBD1 aligns across 7 bases. The CDR3 length is 12 residues. Trimming cost V 5 bases and J 12 bases; bases outside gene matches: 7. CDR1 is MNHEY, CDR2 SMNVEV, per germline (reference sequence). CDR3 in DNA: TGTGCCAGCAGTCCCCCGACAGGGTGGCAGTTCTTC. Translated, it gives CASSPPTGWQFF.

This chain links TRBV11-2 with TRBJ2-1, with TRBD2 matching 12 bases. The V gene end was trimmed by 4 bases and the J gene end by 7 bases; junction bases not matched to a gene: 8. This CDR3 comprises 16 residues. Germline values: CDR1 SGHAT, CDR2 FQNNGV. The CDR3 DNA reads as TGTGCCAGCAGCTCCGCCGGGACTAGCGGGCTAAATGAGCAGTTCTTC. The encoded protein is CASSSAGTSGLNEQFF.